A single sample gave rise to the 24 T cell receptor beta chains below, sequenced in a study of blood T cell repertoires in COVID-19. Here immunoSEQ multiplex PCR was the method, and the copy in TCRdb shows in-frame clones only, minus some. The sample holds about 120,000 clones, 88% seen once. Sequenced sample: peripheral blood. These receptors were obtained from a woman of 80 years or more with acute or convalescent COVID-19.

The rearrangement joins TRBV5-1 to TRBJ2-3; the match to TRBD2 covers 8 bases. The CDR3 has 17 amino acids. The V gene's germline CDR1 is SGHRS and CDR2 YFSETQ. V was clipped by 0 bases and J by 0 bases; unmatched bases: 6. CDR3 amino acids: CASSLATSSGSTDTQYF. CDR3 sequence (DNA): TGCGCCAGCAGCTTGGCTACCTCTAGCGGGAGCACAGATACGCAGTATTTT.

The table lists this clone with a count of one. V gene TRBV9 combines with J gene TRBJ1-2, with D maybe TRBD1 (5 bases). The CDR3 has 13 amino acids. Germline CDR1 is SGDLS and CDR2 is YYNGEE. V dropped 0 bases and J dropped 8 bases, with 11 bases sitting between them. CDR3 residues: CASSVGSGNGYTF. DNA for the CDR3: TGTGCCAGCAGCGTAGGATCAGGGAACGGCTACACCTTC.

The chain uses TRBV18 and TRBJ1-5; D is unresolved. The germline CDR1 and CDR2 sequences are KGHSH and LQKENI. This CDR3 region has 14 residues. V lost 3 bases and J lost 3, with 9 bases in between. The DNA of the CDR3 is TGTGCCAGCTCACCCGGGGAGTCCAATCAGCCCCAGCATTTT. Protein product: CASSPGESNQPQHF.

V and J are TRBV9 and TRBJ2-3; perhaps TRBD1 as D (5 bases). The CDR3 runs to 13 residues. With 0 bases removed from V and 6 bases from J, the gap between germline ends came to 8 bases. Germline CDR1 is SGDLS and CDR2 is YYNGEE. The CDR3 protein is CASSVEGWDTQYF. The CDR3 DNA is TGTGCCAGCAGCGTAGAGGGGTGGGATACGCAGTATTTT. The full variable domain, in which reference TRBV9 and TRBJ2-3 provide the parts outside the CDR3, is DSGVTQTPKHLITATGQRVTLRCSPRSGDLSVYWYQQSLDQGLQFLIQYYNGEERAKGNILERFSAQQFPDLHSELNLSSLELGDSALYFCASSVEGWDTQYFGPGTRLTVL.

The J gene is TRBJ1-2, the V gene TRBV5-1; D possibly corresponds to TRBD1 (6 bases). Germline V gene data show CDR1 as SGHRS and CDR2 as YFSETQ. The V end lost 3 bases, the J end lost 6 bases, and 18 bases lay between the germline ends. CDR3 length equals 15 residues. The CDR3 DNA reads TGCGCCAGCAGCTCACAGGGCTTACAAGGGGATGGCTACACCTTC. It specifies CASSSQGLQGDGYTF.

V and J are TRBV24-1 and TRBJ1-2, with 7 bases matching TRBD1. V gave up 3 bases and J gave up 0 bases; unmatched junction bases: 6. CDR1 is KGHDR and CDR2 is SFDVKD in the germline V gene. This CDR3 is built from 16 residues. The CDR3 nucleotides read TGTGCCACCAGTGATACTGACAGGGCAGCTAACTATGGCTACACCTTC. Translation: CATSDTDRAANYGYTF.

V is TRBV19 and J is TRBJ1-1, with a weak D call TRBD1 (5 bases). V was shortened by 2 bases and J by 1 base, with 20 bases between the two germline ends. The CDR3 length is 18 residues. Germline CDR1 is LNHDA and CDR2 is SQIVND (reference sequence). For the CDR3, the DNA is TGTGCCAGTAGTATAACATTTCCGGGCCTAGGACAGAACACTGAAGCTTTCTTT. Its translation is CASSITFPGLGQNTEAFF.

The rearrangement links TRBV28 to TRBJ1-2; D remains ambiguous. V dropped 6 bases and J dropped 0 bases, with 14 bases sitting between them. CDR3 length equals 15 residues. Germline V gene lookup returns CDR1 MDHEN and CDR2 SYDVKM. CDR3 amino acids: CASSMPTGTNYGYTF. The CDR3 DNA follows: TGTGCCAGCAGCATGCCAACCGGGACTAACTATGGCTACACCTTC.

The chain couples TRBV5-1 to TRBJ1-5; D may be TRBD1 (6 bases). Trimming removed 4 bases from V and 7 bases from J, with 15 bases in between. Germline CDR1 is SGHRS and CDR2 is YFSETQ. This CDR3 is built from 14 residues. CDR3 nucleotides: TGCGCCAGCAGCACGGCGGGGGGCAGCCAGCCCCAGCATTTT. It is translated as CASSTAGGSQPQHF.

The gene calls are TRBV28 and TRBJ1-6; 7 bases are shared with TRBD1. V was pared by 10 bases and J by 7 bases, with 10 bases of the junction left unmatched. Germline V gene lookup returns CDR1 MDHEN and CDR2 SYDVKM. The CDR3 is made up of 14 amino acids. CDR3 in DNA: TGTGCCATGCGAGGGGGCGGCGAGAATTCACCCCTCCACTTT. Protein product: CAMRGGGENSPLHF.

The CDR3 region is CASSQRGGVSPNEQYF. CDR3 sequence (DNA): TGTGCCAGCAGCCAACGGGGGGGGGTATCCCCTAACGAGCAGTACTTC. The chain carries TRBV7-8 and TRBJ2-7; 8 bases are shared with TRBD2. Trimming removed 5 bases from V and 5 bases from J; junction bases left unmatched: 14. This CDR3 has 16 residues. Germline CDR1 is SGHVS and CDR2 is FQNEAQ.

The genes are TRBV5-4 and TRBJ1-1, with TRBD1 identical over 9 bases. The trim removed 4 bases at V and 5 bases at J, leaving 9 bases unmatched. Germline V CDR1 and CDR2: SGHNT, YYREEE (reference sequence). CDR3 length: 15 amino acids. The chain's CDR3 is CASSPDRGGRTEAFF. The CDR3 coding sequence is TGTGCCAGCAGCCCGGACAGGGGAGGAAGAACTGAAGCTTTCTTT.

This chain uses TRBV21-1 with TRBJ2-5; the table's TRBD1 call for D was not verified on the DNA. TRBV21-1 is termed a pseudogene. This CDR3 region has 15 residues. In DNA, the CDR3 is TGTGCCAGCAGCCCCCAGGGGGCCAACGGAGAGACCCAGTACTTC. Translated: CASSPQGANGETQYF.

The chain carries TRBV7-2 and TRBJ1-2; D not certain. CDR1 is SGHTA, CDR2 FQGNSA, per germline. The CDR3 has 13 residues. V was shortened by 0 bases and J by 2 bases, with 4 bases between the two germline ends. Written as DNA, the CDR3 is TGTGCCAGCAGCTTAGCACAGAACTATGGCTACACCTTC. It codes for CASSLAQNYGYTF.

V usage is TRBV5-5 and J usage is TRBJ2-5; 7 bases are shared with TRBD1. The trim removed 4 bases at V and 4 bases at J, leaving 4 bases unmatched. The CDR3 length is 13 residues. CDR1 is SGHKS, CDR2 YYEKEE, per germline (reference sequence). CDR3 sequence reads: CASSPDRVETQYF. DNA of the CDR3: TGTGCCAGCAGCCCAGACAGGGTAGAGACCCAGTACTTC. Filled out from reference TRBV5-5 and TRBJ2-5, the complete variable domain reads DAGVTQSPTHLIKTRGQQVTLRCSPISGHKSVSWYQQVLGQGPQFIFQYYEKEERGRGNFPDRFSARQFPNYSSELNVNALLLGDSALYLCASSPDRVETQYFGPGTRLLVL.

The chain couples TRBV7-2 to TRBJ1-5, with 7 bases that match TRBD1. CDR3 length: 14 residues. The V gene's germline CDR1 is SGHTA and CDR2 FQGNSA. Losses at the gene ends were 4 bases for V and 9 bases for J; bases not matched to a gene: 9. CDR3 protein: CASSSDRDPRPQHF. As DNA, the CDR3 is TGTGCCAGCAGCTCTGACAGGGACCCGAGGCCCCAGCATTTT.

In this sample, this clone turned up once. V usage is TRBV5-5 and J usage is TRBJ1-2; D is possibly TRBD1 (6 bases). CDR1 and CDR2 from the germline V gene are SGHKS and YYEKEE (reference sequence). V was trimmed by 0 bases and J by 2 bases, leaving 14 bases between them. This CDR3 is 16 amino acids long. The CDR3, as DNA: TGTGCCAGCAGCTTGGCCAGGGAGGGGGGGAACTATGGCTACACCTTC. This encodes CASSLAREGGNYGYTF.

The chain carries TRBV28 and TRBJ1-3; D is ambiguous. The CDR3 covers 12 residues. V was trimmed by 11 bases and J by 0 bases, leaving 8 bases between them. Germline CDR1 is MDHEN and CDR2 is SYDVKM. The CDR3 region has the DNA TGTGCCTCAATCAGCTCTGGAAACACCATATATTTT. This encodes CASISSGNTIYF.

This chain connects TRBV19 to TRBJ1-1; D perhaps matches TRBD1 (5 bases). The CDR3 contains 12 residues. With 5 bases removed from V and 3 bases from J, the gap between germline ends came to 7 bases. Germline CDR1 and CDR2: LNHDA and SQIVND (reference sequence). This CDR3 is CASSDSYTEAFF. CDR3 nucleotide sequence: TGTGCCAGTAGTGACAGTTACACTGAAGCTTTCTTT.

V and J are TRBV5-1 and TRBJ2-5; TRBD2 matches at 8 bases. J was trimmed by 1 base and V by 2 bases; bases with no gene match: 1. In germline, CDR1 is SGHRS, CDR2 YFSETQ. The CDR3 is 14 amino acids. The CDR3 DNA follows: TGCGCCAGCAGCTTAGCGGGGGCCCAAGAGACCCAGTACTTC. Its translation: CASSLAGAQETQYF.

The chain is built from TRBV10-3 and TRBJ1-2; D might be TRBD1 (5 bases). Deletions cut 0 bases from V and 2 bases from J, with 7 bases between. CDR3 length: 14 amino acids. The germline CDR1 and CDR2 sequences are ENHRY and SYGVKD. CDR3 sequence (DNA): TGTGCCATCAGTGAGTCCCGGGGGAACTATGGCTACACCTTC. Its protein product is CAISESRGNYGYTF.

The V and J genes are TRBV28 and TRBJ1-1; D ambiguous. The CDR3 sequence is 11 residues long. Germline assignment: CDR1 MDHEN and CDR2 SYDVKM. The V gene lost 6 bases and the J gene lost 6 bases, with 8 bases spanning the gap. This CDR3 is CASSSYAEAFF. In DNA form, the CDR3 reads TGTGCCAGCAGCTCCTACGCTGAAGCTTTCTTT.

The chain has TRBV7-9 and TRBJ2-4; tentative D call: TRBD1 (5 bases). Germline V CDR1 and CDR2: SEHNR, FQNEAQ (reference sequence). CDR3 length: 15 amino acids. V lost 2 bases and J lost 0, with 8 bases in between. The CDR3 bases are TGTGCCAGCAGCTTAAGGGGCGGAGCCAAAAACATTCAGTACTTC. Its protein is CASSLRGGAKNIQYF.

This rearrangement joins TRBV4-1 to TRBJ2-3, with D perhaps TRBD2 (6 bases). V was trimmed by 0 bases and J by 3 bases, leaving 10 bases between them. The CDR3 consists of 15 residues. CDR1 and CDR2 from the germline V gene are MGHRA and YSYEKL. The CDR3 region is CASSQDREATDTQYF. DNA for the CDR3: TGCGCCAGCAGCCAAGACAGGGAGGCAACAGATACGCAGTATTTT.